The 6 T cell receptor beta chains presented below share a single source sample, sequenced in a study of regulatory T cells in long-lasting Graves disease. Time point reported: newly diagnosed GD, antithyroid drugs for less than 3 months. Generation of the TCR library employed RNA extracted from PBMCs. Construction of TCR beta libraries relied on iRepertoire HTBI primers and on Arm-PCR targeting CDR3 regions. One entry per CDR3 protein, called by TCRdb with MiXCR from the multiplex PCR reads. The sample lists around 460,000 distinct CDR3 sequences, about 15% seen once, with more than 15% in the top ten. This sample also appeared in a second study, on T cells in Graves' hyperthyroidism and ophthalmopathy.

The sample here was peripheral blood mononuclear cells (PBMCs), taken at new diagnosis, from a patient treated with antithyroid drugs. Every receptor here comes from a woman aged 50 to 60 with Graves disease.

This clonotype was detected many times. The chain joins TRBV27 to TRBJ2-7, with D tentatively TRBD1 (5 bases). This CDR3 is built from 16 residues. Trimming removed 5 bases at V and 0 bases at J, with 17 bases between. Germline CDR1 is MNHEY and CDR2 is SMNVEV (reference sequence). CDR3 nucleotides: TGTGCCAGCAGTCCATTCAGGGTGGGCAGCTCCTACGAGCAGTACTTC. It encodes CASSPFRVGSSYEQYF.

This clonotype has at least ten counts. This chain links TRBV28 with TRBJ2-3, with 10 bases identical to TRBD2. In germline, CDR1 is MDHEN, CDR2 SYDVKM. Trimming at V came to 6 bases and at J to 2 bases, leaving 8 bases not matched to a gene. CDR3 length equals 16 residues. CDR3 in amino acids: CASSHGLAVITDTQYF. The CDR3 nucleotides read TGTGCCAGCAGCCACGGACTAGCGGTTATCACAGATACGCAGTATTTT.

The genes are TRBV6-2 or TRBV6-3 and TRBJ2-7; a weak D match, TRBD2 (7 bases). The length of the CDR3 is 16 residues. The germline gives CDR1 MNHEY, CDR2 SVGEGT. Trimming shortened V by 2 bases and J by 0 bases, and 14 bases separated the two germline ends. The chain's CDR3 is CASSYPLGGLSYEQYF. Here the CDR3 DNA reads TGTGCCAGCAGTTACCCCCTGGGGGGGCTCTCCTACGAGCAGTACTTC.

This clonotype was picked up many times. This sequence joins TRBV2 and TRBJ1-2; 9 nucleotides align to TRBD1. Unmatched junction bases numbered 6, after V lost 4 bases and J lost 3 bases. Germline-derived CDR1 and CDR2 are SNHLY and FYNNEI. The CDR3 contains 15 residues. As DNA, the CDR3 is TGTGCCAGCAGTGCACAGGGGGCTCTTTACTATGGCTACACCTTC. It codes for CASSAQGALYYGYTF.

The rearrangement joins TRBV6-2 or TRBV6-3 to TRBJ1-4; a weak D match, TRBD1 (5 bases). The CDR3 covers 15 residues. The V gene's germline CDR1 is MNHEY and CDR2 SVGEGT. The germline V and J ends were trimmed by 0 bases and 8 bases, with 13 bases remaining between them. This CDR3 is CASSYSVQGDEKLFF. The CDR3 bases are TGTGCCAGCAGTTACTCGGTCCAGGGAGACGAAAAACTGTTTTTT.

This clonotype was observed a handful of times. The rearrangement uses TRBV6-1 and TRBJ1-5; D is undetermined. The V end lost 7 bases, the J end lost 4 bases, and 14 bases lay between the germline ends. Germline V CDR1 and CDR2: MNHNS, SASEGT. The CDR3 sequence is 14 residues long. The CDR3 region is CASMSGGGNQPQHF. CDR3 DNA: TGTGCCAGCATGAGTGGTGGTGGGAATCAGCCCCAGCATTTT.